One and the same sample provided the 7 T cell receptor beta chains below, sequenced in a study of Ad26.COV2.S vaccination and SARS-CoV-2 variants. Sample treatment: 19 received Ad26.COV2.S at low or high dose, single or two shots; a few received placebo; per-sample allocation not given. Samples analyzed were those drawn on day 63 after the first vaccine or placebo injection. Method: immunoSEQ multiplex PCR; TCRdb's copy keeps in-frame clones and lacks some. The sample has roughly 350,000 clones; roughly 90% are singletons. The sequencing used peripheral blood, collected in a trial of Ad26.COV2.S vaccine versus placebo. These receptors came from a person between 18 and 65 years old who received the Ad26.COV2.S COVID-19 vaccine or a placebo.

This chain joins TRBV4-1 and TRBJ2-7, with D uncertain. The CDR3 totals 14 residues. Trimming removed 4 bases from V and 5 bases from J, with 15 bases in between. The germline V gene has CDR1 MGHRA and CDR2 YSYEKL. The CDR3 is CASSPRNSPNEQYF. CDR3 nucleotide sequence: TGCGCCAGCAGCCCGAGGAACAGTCCCAACGAGCAGTACTTC.

A note on this clone: Different DNA sequences within this sample yield the same CDR3. The chain uses TRBV7-2 and TRBJ2-5; no clear D gene. There are 11 residues in the CDR3. V lost 6 bases and J 5 bases, leaving 7 bases between the germline ends. Germline V gene sequence: CDR1 SGHTA, CDR2 FQGNSA. The CDR3 region has the DNA TGTGCCAGCAGTTCAAGGGAGACCCAGTACTTC. It is translated as CASSSRETQYF.

The chain links TRBV7-2 to TRBJ1-3; a weak D match, TRBD1 (5 bases). The germline V gene has CDR1 SGHTA and CDR2 FQGNSA. The V end lost 6 bases, the J end lost 3 bases, and 12 bases lay between the germline ends. This CDR3 has 14 amino acids. CDR3 nucleotide sequence: TGTGCCAGCAGGGCAGGGACGGGTGGAAACACCATATATTTT. Translation gives CASRAGTGGNTIYF.

The CDR3 DNA sequence: TGTGCCAGCAGTTTGTCCCCGACAGTGCACACTGAAGCTTTCTTT. Translation gives CASSLSPTVHTEAFF. The V and J genes are TRBV27 and TRBJ1-1, with a weak D call TRBD1 (5 bases). The CDR3 runs 15 residues. Between the trimmed V and J ends, which lost 3 bases and 3 bases, there was a span of 14 bases. The germline V gene has CDR1 MNHEY and CDR2 SMNVEV (reference sequence).

The chain carries TRBV19 and TRBJ1-6; weak D call: TRBD1 (6 bases). The CDR3 has 15 amino acids. Trimming removed 2 bases at V and 7 bases at J, with 12 bases between. The V gene's germline CDR1 is LNHDA and CDR2 SQIVND (reference sequence). CDR3 in DNA: TGTGCCAGTAGTATACCGGGACAACAAAATTCACCCCTCCACTTT. Translation gives CASSIPGQQNSPLHF.

The V call is TRBV14, the J call TRBJ1-4, with D unresolved. The CDR3 runs to 16 residues. V was trimmed by 0 bases and J by 4 bases, leaving 12 bases between them. Germline-derived CDR1 and CDR2 are SGHDN and FVKESK. CDR3 amino acids: CASSQEVGGINEKLFF. DNA for the CDR3: TGTGCCAGCAGCCAAGAGGTGGGAGGAATTAATGAAAAACTGTTTTTT.

The chain couples TRBV6-5 to TRBJ2-7; 10 nucleotides align to TRBD1. The CDR3 has 14 amino acids. V gave up 2 bases and J gave up 4 bases; unmatched junction bases: 2. CDR1 and CDR2 (germline): MNHEY, SVGAGI. The CDR3 DNA reads TGTGCCAGCAGTTACGGACAGGGGGGATACGAGCAGTACTTC. Translating it yields CASSYGQGGYEQYF.